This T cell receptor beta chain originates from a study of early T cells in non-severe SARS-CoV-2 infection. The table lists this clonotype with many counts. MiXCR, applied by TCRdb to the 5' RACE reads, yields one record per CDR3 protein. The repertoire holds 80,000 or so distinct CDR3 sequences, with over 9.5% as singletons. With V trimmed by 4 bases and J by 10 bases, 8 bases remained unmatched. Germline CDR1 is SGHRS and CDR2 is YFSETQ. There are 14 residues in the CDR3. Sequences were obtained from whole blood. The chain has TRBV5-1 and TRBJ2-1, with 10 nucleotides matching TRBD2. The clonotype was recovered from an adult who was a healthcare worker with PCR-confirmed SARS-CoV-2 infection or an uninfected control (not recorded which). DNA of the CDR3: TGCGCCAGCAGCCTAACAACTAGCGGGATAGAGCAGTTCTTC. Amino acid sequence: CASSLTTSGIEQFF.